This TCR beta chain was captured by sequencing in a study of CD8 T cells in ankylosing spondylitis. Using quantitative 5'-RACE with molecular barcodes, the authors made TCR beta libraries. MiXCR, run by TCRdb on the 5' RACE reads, gives a single entry per CDR3 protein. In the table there are approximately 110,000 distinct CDR3 sequences, 24% of which are singletons. Germline V gives CDR1 LGHDT, CDR2 YNNKEL (reference sequence). This CDR3 region has 14 residues. The V end lost 1 base, the J end lost 15 bases, and 16 bases lay between the germline ends. Study results and limitations: Characteristic of ankylosing spondylitis blood, it appeared, was a TCR beta motif comprising eight highly homologous variants. The authors found the disease-linked clones to be CD8+ and relatively rare in peripheral blood. Prior literature has documented some motif variants in synovial fluid and blood from reactive arthritis.

Regarding this clonotype: Its specificity is not known.

The sequenced material came from synovial fluid, either unsorted or a sorted T cell fraction (not recorded which). The sequence came from a male donor with ankylosing spondylitis. The genes are TRBV3-1 and TRBJ1-6; no clear D gene. The CDR3 protein is CASSQGAGSPGLHF. The CDR3 region has the DNA TGTGCCAGCAGCCAAGGGGCCGGCAGCCCCGGCCTCCACTTT.